The clone carrying this T cell receptor (beta chain) has just a few counts. The germline CDR1 and CDR2 sequences are MGHRA and YSYEKL. Deletions cut 1 base from V and 0 bases from J, with 6 bases between. This CDR3 contains 14 residues. The genomic DNA TCR beta CDR3 region underwent two rounds of multiplex PCR. Each TRBV and TRBJ gene had its own primer in the first PCR round. One entry per CDR3 protein, called by TCRdb with MiXCR from the multiplex PCR reads. The repertoire holds tens of thousands of distinct CDR3 sequences, with about a quarter as singletons. The data are from a study of prognosis after radiotherapy for stage I lung cancer.

The V and J genes are TRBV4-1 and TRBJ1-1; D gene ambiguous. The TCR was taken from a donor aged 50 or older with non-small cell lung cancer. Sequencing used PBMCs, obtained before or after stereotactic body radiation therapy (not recorded which). CDR3 residues: CASSQVGLNTEAFF. The DNA for the CDR3 is TGCGCCAGCAGCCAAGTGGGCCTGAACACTGAAGCTTTCTTT.